These T cell receptor beta chains were read from a single sample in a study of identifying expanded T cells in peripheral blood. Data came from immunoSEQ multiplex PCR; TCRdb stores just in-frame clones and leaves some out. The sample yields approximately 58,000 clones, about four fifths seen once. The material sequenced was blood. These receptors were obtained from a person aged 18 to 75 in good health. The CDR3 runs from the conserved cysteine through the conserved F or W. The order of the fields is clone size, V gene, D gene, J gene, CDR3 protein, CDR3 DNA. A D gene is named only where the DNA matches it firmly. Some rows have no size entry. The others give once, few or many, or a class for an expanded clone.

clone size: -
V gene: TRBV30
D gene: -
J gene: TRBJ1-3
CDR3 protein: CAWETGNTIYF
CDR3 DNA: TGTGCCTGGGAGACTGGAAACACCATATATTTT

clone size: -
V gene: TRBV5-1
D gene: -
J gene: TRBJ2-3
CDR3 protein: CASTPSGSVTDTQYF
CDR3 DNA: TGCGCCAGCACCCCCTCAGGCAGTGTGACAGATACGCAGTATTTT

clone size: -
V gene: TRBV19
D gene: -
J gene: TRBJ1-5
CDR3 protein: CASTDFSNQPQHF
CDR3 DNA: TGTGCCAGCACTGACTTTAGCAATCAGCCCCAGCATTTT

clone size: once
V gene: TRBV7-9
D gene: -
J gene: TRBJ2-5
CDR3 protein: CASRGTETQYF
CDR3 DNA: TGTGCCAGCAGGGGCACGGAGACCCAGTACTTC

clone size: -
V gene: TRBV7-2
D gene: -
J gene: TRBJ2-5
CDR3 protein: CASSPQWGETQYF
CDR3 DNA: TGTGCCAGCAGCCCCCAATGGGGCGAGACCCAGTACTTC

clone size: -
V gene: TRBV5-6
D gene: -
J gene: TRBJ1-1
CDR3 protein: CASSLRTNRMTEAFF
CDR3 DNA: TGTGCCAGCAGCTTGAGGACCAATCGAATGACTGAAGCTTTCTTT

clone size: once
V gene: TRBV7-2
D gene: TRBD1
J gene: TRBJ2-1
CDR3 protein: CASRQGLDNEQFF
CDR3 DNA: TGTGCCAGCAGACAGGGGCTGGACAATGAGCAGTTCTTC

clone size: few
V gene: TRBV7-3
D gene: -
J gene: TRBJ1-1
CDR3 protein: CASSLQENTEAFF
CDR3 DNA: TGTGCCAGCAGCCTACAGGAGAACACTGAAGCTTTCTTT

clone size: -
V gene: TRBV11-3
D gene: TRBD2
J gene: TRBJ2-1
CDR3 protein: CASSLERGLAGAYNEQFF
CDR3 DNA: TGTGCCAGCAGCTTAGAGAGAGGACTAGCGGGAGCCTACAATGAGCAGTTCTTC

clone size: -
V gene: TRBV2
D gene: -
J gene: TRBJ1-5
CDR3 protein: CASSEQGTGNQPQHF
CDR3 DNA: TGTGCCAGCAGTGAACAAGGGACGGGCAATCAGCCCCAGCATTTT

clone size: -
V gene: TRBV10-2
D gene: -
J gene: TRBJ2-1
CDR3 protein: CASSESTHRLLFPPPRIINEQFF
CDR3 DNA: TGCGCCAGCAGTGAGTCGACGCATAGGCTCTTGTTCCCTCCACCGAGGATCATCAATGAGCAGTTCTTC

clone size: -
V gene: TRBV9
D gene: TRBD2
J gene: TRBJ2-3
CDR3 protein: CASSVDLAGGLTDTQYF
CDR3 DNA: TGTGCCAGCAGCGTGGACCTAGCGGGAGGACTGACAGATACGCAGTATTTT

clone size: -
V gene: TRBV6-5
D gene: TRBD1
J gene: TRBJ1-1
CDR3 protein: CASSSFSGQQGEGAFF
CDR3 DNA: TGTGCCAGCAGTTCCTTTTCCGGGCAACAGGGGGAAGGAGCTTTCTTT

clone size: -
V gene: TRBV7-9
D gene: TRBD2
J gene: TRBJ2-3
CDR3 protein: CASSLWRGGRDTQYF
CDR3 DNA: TGTGCCAGCAGCTTATGGCGGGGGGGCCGGGATACGCAGTATTTT

clone size: -
V gene: TRBV6-6
D gene: -
J gene: TRBJ1-2
CDR3 protein: CASRRQRTEFYGYTF
CDR3 DNA: TGTGCCAGCAGGAGACAGAGGACGGAGTTCTATGGCTACACCTTC

clone size: -
V gene: TRBV19
D gene: TRBD1
J gene: TRBJ2-2
CDR3 protein: CASRSGTVNTGELFF
CDR3 DNA: TGTGCCAGTAGATCCGGGACAGTAAACACCGGGGAGCTGTTTTTT

clone size: -
V gene: TRBV5-1
D gene: -
J gene: TRBJ2-5
CDR3 protein: CASSGTRQETQYF
CDR3 DNA: TGCGCCAGCAGTGGGACAAGGCAAGAGACCCAGTACTTC

clone size: -
V gene: TRBV9
D gene: -
J gene: TRBJ2-1
CDR3 protein: CASSVAPSLSYNEQFF
CDR3 DNA: TGTGCCAGCAGCGTAGCTCCGAGTCTCTCCTACAATGAGCAGTTCTTC

clone size: few
V gene: TRBV5-1
D gene: TRBD2
J gene: TRBJ2-5
CDR3 protein: CASSLASGYQETQYF
CDR3 DNA: TGCGCCAGCAGCTTGGCTAGCGGGTACCAAGAGACCCAGTACTTC

clone size: -
V gene: TRBV2
D gene: TRBD1
J gene: TRBJ2-3
CDR3 protein: CASGQGLSNTDTQYF
CDR3 DNA: TGTGCCAGCGGACAGGGACTCTCCAACACAGATACGCAGTATTTT

clone size: -
V gene: TRBV4-3
D gene: -
J gene: TRBJ2-7
CDR3 protein: CASSQEPLGSYEQYF
CDR3 DNA: TGCGCCAGCAGCCAAGAGCCACTAGGGAGCTACGAGCAGTACTTC

clone size: many
V gene: TRBV27
D gene: -
J gene: TRBJ2-1
CDR3 protein: CASSFARGNEQFF
CDR3 DNA: TGTGCCAGCAGTTTTGCCCGGGGGAATGAGCAGTTCTTC

clone size: -
V gene: TRBV5-4
D gene: -
J gene: TRBJ2-7
CDR3 protein: CASSLEGRTYEQYF
CDR3 DNA: TGTGCCAGCAGCTTGGAAGGGCGGACCTACGAGCAGTACTTC

clone size: -
V gene: TRBV18
D gene: -
J gene: TRBJ2-1
CDR3 protein: CASSPPGHGGDEQFF
CDR3 DNA: TGTGCCAGCTCACCACCGGGACACGGAGGCGATGAGCAGTTCTTC

clone size: -
V gene: TRBV7-9
D gene: -
J gene: TRBJ1-3
CDR3 protein: CASSLATGMVGNTIYF
CDR3 DNA: TGTGCCAGCAGCTTAGCTACAGGGATGGTTGGAAACACCATATATTTT

clone size: -
V gene: TRBV2
D gene: -
J gene: TRBJ1-6
CDR3 protein: CASSRDGSSYNSPLHF
CDR3 DNA: TGTGCCAGCAGTAGGGACGGGAGCTCCTATAATTCACCCCTCCACTTT

clone size: -
V gene: TRBV7-3
D gene: TRBD2
J gene: TRBJ2-5
CDR3 protein: CASRPSGALGETQYF
CDR3 DNA: TGTGCCAGCAGGCCCAGCGGGGCCTTGGGAGAGACCCAGTACTTC

clone size: -
V gene: TRBV9
D gene: TRBD1
J gene: TRBJ1-1
CDR3 protein: CASSPHRPGGGGTEAFF
CDR3 DNA: TGTGCCAGCAGCCCACATAGACCAGGGGGGGGAGGCACTGAAGCTTTCTTT

clone size: -
V gene: TRBV19
D gene: -
J gene: TRBJ2-2
CDR3 protein: CASSPGAGTGELFF
CDR3 DNA: TGTGCCAGTAGTCCGGGGGCCGGCACCGGGGAGCTGTTTTTT

clone size: -
V gene: TRBV30
D gene: -
J gene: TRBJ1-3
CDR3 protein: CAWRVRGTGNTIYF
CDR3 DNA: TGTGCCTGGAGGGTCAGGGGAACTGGAAACACCATATATTTT

clone size: few
V gene: TRBV29-1
D gene: TRBD1
J gene: TRBJ1-1
CDR3 protein: CSAYRGLNTEAFF
CDR3 DNA: TGCAGCGCTTACAGGGGGCTGAACACTGAAGCTTTCTTT

clone size: few
V gene: TRBV7-2
D gene: -
J gene: TRBJ1-2
CDR3 protein: CASSLDGNYGYTF
CDR3 DNA: TGTGCCAGCAGCCTCGACGGGAACTATGGCTACACCTTC

clone size: -
V gene: TRBV6-1
D gene: -
J gene: TRBJ2-3
CDR3 protein: CASSEVSIITTQYF
CDR3 DNA: TGTGCCAGCAGTGAAGTATCAATTATTACGACGCAGTATTTT

clone size: once
V gene: TRBV7-2
D gene: TRBD2
J gene: TRBJ2-7
CDR3 protein: CASSRSGRTREQYF
CDR3 DNA: TGTGCCAGCAGCCGGAGCGGGAGGACTCGGGAGCAGTACTTC

clone size: -
V gene: TRBV19
D gene: -
J gene: TRBJ1-2
CDR3 protein: CASMRIGAGNNYGYTF
CDR3 DNA: TGTGCCAGTATGCGGATAGGGGCCGGGAATAACTATGGCTACACCTTC

clone size: -
V gene: TRBV14
D gene: -
J gene: TRBJ1-1
CDR3 protein: CASSLSRQLNTEAFF
CDR3 DNA: TGTGCCAGCAGCCTCTCCCGACAGCTGAACACTGAAGCTTTCTTT

clone size: once
V gene: TRBV27
D gene: -
J gene: TRBJ1-4
CDR3 protein: CASPLGREREKLFF
CDR3 DNA: TGTGCCAGCCCTCTAGGAAGAGAGAGGGAAAAACTGTTTTTT

clone size: -
V gene: TRBV7-9
D gene: TRBD1
J gene: TRBJ2-3
CDR3 protein: CASSPGTGGAGTQYF
CDR3 DNA: TGTGCCAGCAGCCCTGGGACAGGGGGGGCCGGTACGCAGTATTTT

clone size: -
V gene: TRBV7-9
D gene: -
J gene: TRBJ1-3
CDR3 protein: CASIIGGPDGGNTIYF
CDR3 DNA: TGTGCCAGCATAATTGGGGGCCCTGATGGTGGAAACACCATATATTTT

clone size: -
V gene: TRBV4-2
D gene: -
J gene: TRBJ2-6
CDR3 protein: CASSQTSGANVLTF
CDR3 DNA: TGTGCCAGCAGCCAGACCTCCGGGGCCAACGTCCTGACTTTC

clone size: -
V gene: TRBV19
D gene: -
J gene: TRBJ1-5
CDR3 protein: CASSIFPSGENQSQHF
CDR3 DNA: TGTGCCAGTAGTATCTTCCCTTCAGGGGAGAATCAGTCCCAGCATTTT

clone size: -
V gene: TRBV2
D gene: -
J gene: TRBJ1-1
CDR3 protein: CASSEFQRGTEAFF
CDR3 DNA: TGTGCCAGCAGTGAATTTCAGAGAGGCACTGAAGCTTTCTTT

clone size: -
V gene: TRBV30
D gene: -
J gene: TRBJ2-7
CDR3 protein: CAWSLLSYEQYF
CDR3 DNA: TGTGCCTGGAGTCTGTTATCCTACGAGCAGTACTTC

clone size: -
V gene: TRBV30
D gene: -
J gene: TRBJ1-2
CDR3 protein: CAWSAANLNYGYTF
CDR3 DNA: TGTGCCTGGAGTGCCGCGAATCTTAACTATGGCTACACCTTC

clone size: -
V gene: TRBV7-6
D gene: TRBD1
J gene: TRBJ2-2
CDR3 protein: CASSAPPWRTGAKSNTGELFF
CDR3 DNA: TGTGCCAGCAGCGCGCCCCCTTGGCGGACAGGAGCTAAATCGAACACCGGGGAGCTGTTTTTT

clone size: -
V gene: TRBV5-6
D gene: TRBD2
J gene: TRBJ2-1
CDR3 protein: CASSAGTSARYNEQFF
CDR3 DNA: TGTGCCAGCAGCGCAGGGACTAGCGCCCGATACAATGAGCAGTTCTTC

clone size: -
V gene: TRBV6-4
D gene: TRBD1
J gene: TRBJ1-2
CDR3 protein: CASSEQGTARRGYTF
CDR3 DNA: TGTGCCAGCAGTGAACAGGGGACAGCCCGGCGTGGCTACACCTTC

clone size: -
V gene: TRBV14
D gene: TRBD1
J gene: TRBJ2-3
CDR3 protein: CASSQGFTGQGTDTQYF
CDR3 DNA: TGTGCCAGCAGCCAAGGGTTTACGGGACAGGGCACAGATACGCAGTATTTT

clone size: -
V gene: TRBV27
D gene: -
J gene: TRBJ1-1
CDR3 protein: CASSGPGNTEAFF
CDR3 DNA: TGTGCCAGCTCCGGGCCCGGAAACACTGAAGCTTTCTTT

clone size: -
V gene: TRBV4-1
D gene: -
J gene: TRBJ2-5
CDR3 protein: CASSQEGAQYF
CDR3 DNA: TGCGCCAGCAGCCAAGAAGGGGCCCAGTACTTC

clone size: -
V gene: TRBV5-8
D gene: TRBD1
J gene: TRBJ1-5
CDR3 protein: CASSPKRGRGRNQPQHF
CDR3 DNA: TGTGCCAGCAGCCCTAAGAGGGGCAGGGGGCGAAATCAGCCCCAGCATTTT

clone size: once
V gene: TRBV28
D gene: TRBD1
J gene: TRBJ2-4
CDR3 protein: CASSGRGTDKNIQYF
CDR3 DNA: TGTGCCAGCAGTGGGCGAGGGACAGACAAAAACATTCAGTACTTC

clone size: -
V gene: TRBV4-1
D gene: TRBD1
J gene: TRBJ1-1
CDR3 protein: CASSLEGTGVKAFF
CDR3 DNA: TGCGCCAGCAGCCTAGAGGGGACAGGGGTTAAAGCTTTCTTT

clone size: -
V gene: TRBV5-1
D gene: -
J gene: TRBJ1-1
CDR3 protein: CASSTVLNTEAFF
CDR3 DNA: TGCGCCAGCAGCACGGTTTTGAACACTGAAGCTTTCTTT

clone size: -
V gene: TRBV29-1
D gene: TRBD1
J gene: TRBJ2-7
CDR3 protein: CSVTGTGNYEQYF
CDR3 DNA: TGCAGCGTAACCGGGACAGGGAACTACGAGCAGTACTTC

clone size: -
V gene: TRBV9
D gene: -
J gene: TRBJ2-5
CDR3 protein: CASSVGAGPQETQYF
CDR3 DNA: TGTGCCAGCAGCGTAGGAGCGGGCCCCCAAGAGACCCAGTACTTC

clone size: few
V gene: TRBV7-2
D gene: -
J gene: TRBJ1-1
CDR3 protein: CASSLAPGAGAGAFF
CDR3 DNA: TGTGCCAGCAGCTTAGCGCCCGGGGCAGGGGCGGGAGCTTTCTTT

clone size: few
V gene: TRBV14
D gene: -
J gene: TRBJ2-3
CDR3 protein: CASSQELGTDTQYF
CDR3 DNA: TGTGCCAGCAGCCAAGAATTGGGGACAGATACGCAGTATTTT

clone size: -
V gene: TRBV9
D gene: -
J gene: TRBJ2-3
CDR3 protein: CASSVGGSTDTQYF
CDR3 DNA: TGTGCCAGCAGCGTAGGGGGGAGCACAGATACGCAGTATTTT